This T cell receptor (beta chain) was sequenced during a study of a mutant IDH1 vaccine in newly diagnosed glioma. In the study overall: Patients began vaccination 4-6 weeks after radiotherapy alone, or with temozolomide cycles. It was radiotherapy, temozolomide, or both that patients received previously, with most receiving both. Overall study results and limits: With respect to changes in top peripheral T cell clonotypes, pseudoprogression seemed unrelated. Of the patients, about 95% had vaccine-induced immune responses.

Time point described: week 23, last vaccination. Doses comprised 300 ug of mutant IDH1 20-mer peptide each, plus topical imiquimod. Produced via immunoSEQ multiplex PCR; TCRdb's table is partial and in-frame only. The sample includes tens of thousands of clones, 85% to 90% of them seen just once. On this clone: Its antigen is not identified.

Germline V lookup: CDR1 SGHTA, CDR2 FQGNSA. Trimming removed 9 bases from V and 0 bases from J, with 15 bases in between. The CDR3 totals 14 residues. The chain uses TRBV7-2 and TRBJ2-7; tentative D call: TRBD1 (6 bases). Source: PBMCs, taken from a glioma patient whose treatment included an IDH1 peptide vaccine. The receptor was isolated from a woman in her forties or fifties with glioma. CDR3 sequence reads: CASLPDRNSYEQYF. CDR3 DNA: TGTGCCAGTTTACCGGACAGAAACTCCTACGAGCAGTACTTC.